These 17 T cell receptor beta chains came from one sample sequenced in a study of T cell responses to AZD1222 COVID-19 vaccine. The assay was immunoSEQ multiplex PCR, and TCRdb's table has in-frame clones only and misses some. In the table there are approximately 110,000 clones, around nine tenths of which are singletons. The sample in question was peripheral blood, obtained on day 0 of AZD1222 vaccination. The source is an adult in good health.

The gene calls are TRBV7-2 and TRBJ2-7; 8 nucleotides line up with TRBD1. The V segment lost 1 base and the J segment 7 bases; nucleotides outside the gene matches: 9. Germline V CDR1 and CDR2: SGHTA, FQGNSA. This CDR3 has 15 residues. The CDR3 sequence is CASSLVRQGFGEQYF. The CDR3, as DNA: TGTGCCAGCAGCTTAGTGCGACAGGGGTTTGGGGAGCAGTACTTC.

This clone appeared a single time. The V call is TRBV9, the J call TRBJ2-1; TRBD1 matches at 7 bases. The CDR3 loop spans 15 amino acids. CDR1 SGDLS and CDR2 YYNGEE come from the germline V gene. J lost 3 bases, V lost 5 bases, and 8 bases had no gene match. CDR3 DNA: TGTGCCAGCAGTATTACGGGACAGCTCTACAATGAGCAGTTCTTC. It encodes CASSITGQLYNEQFF.

The chain is built from TRBV7-2 and TRBJ1-2; D may be TRBD1 (6 bases). Germline V gene data show CDR1 as SGHTA and CDR2 as FQGNSA. V lost 2 bases to trimming and J lost 8 bases, with 21 bases between them. The CDR3 length is 16 residues. The CDR3 DNA follows: TGTGCCAGCAGCTTACCTTTCCCGACAGGCGGAATAGGCTACACCTTC. Amino acids: CASSLPFPTGGIGYTF.

V and J are TRBV5-1 and TRBJ2-5, with 12 nucleotides matching TRBD2. The CDR3 has 17 residues. CDR1 is SGHRS, CDR2 YFSETQ, per germline. The V gene end was trimmed by 0 bases and the J gene end by 6 bases; junction bases not matched to a gene: 9. The CDR3 coding sequence is TGCGCCAGCAGCTTGGTGGCGGCTAGCGGGAGGGCACAGACCCAGTACTTC. It yields the protein CASSLVAASGRAQTQYF.

J is TRBJ2-7 and V is TRBV9; D may be TRBD1 (6 bases). Looked up from germline, CDR1 is SGDLS and CDR2 is YYNGEE. V lost 4 bases and J lost 7, with 18 bases in between. This CDR3 spans 14 amino acids. CDR3 sequence (DNA): TGTGCCAGCAGCCCTTCGGGACATTTCCGAGAGCAGTACTTC. Residues: CASSPSGHFREQYF.

The chain uses TRBV4-1 and TRBJ1-5, with D possibly being TRBD1 (5 bases). Deletions cut 6 bases from V and 0 bases from J, with 15 bases between. This CDR3 region has 16 residues. Germline V lookup: CDR1 MGHRA, CDR2 YSYEKL. CDR3 protein: CASRGGRGPSNQPQHF. The DNA for the CDR3 is TGCGCCAGCAGGGGGGGTCGGGGTCCTAGCAATCAGCCCCAGCATTTT.

V is TRBV18 and J is TRBJ2-3, with 7 bases fitting TRBD2. V shed 2 bases and J 0 bases; nucleotides not matched to a gene: 8. Germline CDR1 and CDR2: KGHSH and LQKENI. This CDR3 contains 17 residues. CDR3 nucleotide sequence: TGTGCCAGCTCACCATTGCCACCGGGACTAAGCACAGATACGCAGTATTTT. Translation: CASSPLPPGLSTDTQYF.

The chain recombines TRBV19 with TRBJ1-4; no clear D gene. CDR3 length: 16 residues. Trimming removed 3 bases at V and 10 bases at J, with 21 bases between. The germline V gene encodes CDR1 LNHDA and CDR2 SQIVND (reference sequence). The CDR3, as DNA: TGTGCCAGTAGTATTAAAGGTGGGCACGGGAAGGGAAAACTGTTTTTT. Translating it yields CASSIKGGHGKGKLFF.

V usage is TRBV28 and J usage is TRBJ1-5; 8 nucleotides match TRBD1. This CDR3 contains 15 residues. Germline V gene sequence: CDR1 MDHEN, CDR2 SYDVKM. V dropped 5 bases and J dropped 7; count of bases not matched to a gene: 10. The CDR3 loop is CASSGRTGFGQPQHF. In DNA, the CDR3 is TGTGCCAGCAGTGGCCGGACAGGGTTCGGACAGCCCCAGCATTTT. The whole variable domain, filled in from reference TRBV28 and TRBJ1-5, reads DVKVTQSSRYLVKRTGEKVFLECVQDMDHENMFWYRQDPGLGLRLIYFSYDVKMKEKGDIPEGYSVSREKKERFSLILESASTNQTSMYLCASSGRTGFGQPQHFGDGTRLSIL.

The DNA of the CDR3 is TGTGCCAGTGGGGCCAGCGGGGGGCTCTACAATGAGCAGTTCTTC. Translating gives CASGASGGLYNEQFF. The rearrangement links TRBV19 to TRBJ2-1, with 9 bases that match TRBD2. Germline CDR1 is LNHDA and CDR2 is SQIVND (reference sequence). The V gene end was trimmed by 8 bases and the J gene end by 3 bases; junction bases not matched to a gene: 8. This CDR3 has 15 residues.

V usage is TRBV5-1 and J usage is TRBJ1-6; maybe TRBD1 (5 bases). Germline V gene data show CDR1 as SGHRS and CDR2 as YFSETQ. The CDR3 runs to 15 residues. Trimming stripped 4 bases from V and 2 bases from J, with 10 bases between. The CDR3 protein is CASSPGGAYNSPLHF. The DNA of the CDR3 is TGCGCCAGCAGCCCCGGGGGTGCCTATAATTCACCCCTCCACTTT.

The chain carries TRBV15 and TRBJ2-7, with 10 bases matching TRBD1. J lost 1 base, V lost 1 base, and 4 bases had no gene match. This CDR3 is built from 16 residues. The germline CDR1 and CDR2 sequences are LNHNV and YYDKDF (reference sequence). CDR3 nucleotides: TGTGCCACCAGCAGAGGGCCGGGACAGGGGTCCTACGAGCAGTACTTC. It yields the protein CATSRGPGQGSYEQYF.

The CDR3 DNA is TGCGCCAGCAGCCAAGATGTTCCGACGACAGGGGCTGGAAACACCATATATTTT. Translating gives CASSQDVPTTGAGNTIYF. V gene TRBV4-3 combines with J gene TRBJ1-3, with 8 bases that match TRBD1. The germline V gene has CDR1 LGHNA and CDR2 YSLEER. V trimming: 0 bases; J trimming: 2 bases; junction bases outside the gene matches: 9. The CDR3 has 18 amino acids.

This rearrangement joins TRBV7-2 to TRBJ2-1, with 11 bases that match TRBD2. The V gene end was trimmed by 5 bases and the J gene end by 4 bases; junction bases not matched to a gene: 7. The germline V gene encodes CDR1 SGHTA and CDR2 FQGNSA. CDR3 length: 16 residues. The CDR3 spells CASSPPGLAAYNEQFF. CDR3 coding DNA: TGTGCCAGCAGCCCCCCGGGACTAGCGGCTTACAATGAGCAGTTCTTC.

Comments on this clone: A read error may produce the germline difference seen at one junction end. CDR3: CASSQDSGLAAWGGEQFF. In DNA form, the CDR3 reads TGCGCCAGCAGCCAAGATTCTGGACTAGCGGCCTGGGGGGGTGAGCAGTTCTTC. The V call is TRBV14, the J call TRBJ2-1; TRBD2 agrees at 10 bases. Germline V gene lookup returns CDR1 SGHDN and CDR2 FVKESK. This CDR3 spans 18 amino acids.

The chain uses TRBV19 and TRBJ1-4; D gene uncertain. Deletions cut 6 bases from V and 4 bases from J, with 15 bases between. Germline V gives CDR1 LNHDA, CDR2 SQIVND (reference sequence). The CDR3 is 15 residues long. CDR3 in amino acids: CASSNQALGNEKLFF. Here the CDR3 DNA reads TGTGCCAGTAGCAATCAAGCCTTGGGTAATGAAAAACTGTTTTTT. The complete variable domain, with remaining parts taken from reference TRBV19 and TRBJ1-4, reads DGGITQSPKYLFRKEGQNVTLSCEQNLNHDAMYWYRQDPGQGLRLIYYSQIVNDFQKGDIAEGYSVSREKKESFPLTVTSAQKNPTAFYLCASSNQALGNEKLFFGSGTQLSVL.

The chain recombines TRBV30 with TRBJ1-1; unclear D gene. There are 13 residues in the CDR3. V was shortened by 3 bases and J by 2 bases, with 10 bases between the two germline ends. Per the germline V gene, CDR1 is GTSNPN and CDR2 is SVGIG (reference sequence). The DNA of the CDR3 is TGTGCCTGGAGAGTGGGCCTTAACACTGAAGCTTTCTTT. Translating it yields CAWRVGLNTEAFF.